The text below deals with one T cell receptor (beta chain). What it binds is unknown. The data stem from a study of T cell repertoires in cytomegalovirus infection. A single record per CDR3 protein comes from TCRdb applying MiXCR to the reads. The sample holds 110,000 or so distinct CDR3 sequences, 30% to 35% seen once. Germline CDR1 and CDR2: LNHDA and SQIVND (reference sequence). Trimming took 5 bases from V and 3 from J; bases not matched to a gene: 5. The CDR3 is made up of 16 amino acids. Sequencing used CD8+ T cells from cultured PBMCs, obtained from culture after CMV antigen stimulation. This receptor was taken from a human donor in good health (CMV status not recorded). Some clones in this sample may be carry-over from other donors' samples. V usage is TRBV19 and J usage is TRBJ2-2, with 11 positions matching TRBD1. This chain's CDR3 is CASSPRTGGYTGELFF. CDR3 in DNA: TGTGCCAGTAGTCCACGGACAGGGGGCTACACCGGGGAGCTGTTTTTT.